These 30 T cell receptor beta chains were all obtained from the same sample, sequenced in a study of T cell repertoires in cytomegalovirus infection. TCRdb processed the reads anew with MiXCR; each CDR3 protein has one entry. The sample has 800,000 to 950,000 distinct CDR3 sequences, 30% to 35% seen once. These TCRs are of unknown antigen specificity. The sample in question was cultured CD8+ T cells from PBMCs, obtained from culture after CMV antigen stimulation. The source of these receptors is a human donor in good health (CMV status not recorded). Some clones in this sample may be carry-over from other donors' samples.

This rearrangement joins TRBV12-3 or TRBV12-4 to TRBJ1-4; D perhaps matches TRBD1 (6 bases). This CDR3 spans 14 amino acids. Between the trimmed V and J ends, which lost 4 bases and 5 bases, there was a span of 11 bases. Written as DNA, the CDR3 is TGTGCCAGCAGTTCCGACAGGTGGAATGAAAAACTGTTTTTT. Amino acid sequence: CASSSDRWNEKLFF.

The sample holds many counts of this clonotype. J is TRBJ2-7 and V is TRBV7-6; D ambiguous. The germline V gene has CDR1 SGHVS and CDR2 FNYEAQ. Trimming cost V 0 bases and J 3 bases, with 6 bases left between them. The CDR3 consists of 13 residues. Here the CDR3 DNA reads TGTGCCAGCAGCTTAGCTCAGGACTACGAGCAGTACGTC. Translating it yields CASSLAQDYEQYV.

This clonotype was counted only a few times. The chain uses TRBV29-1 and TRBJ2-3; D is uncertain. V dropped 0 bases and J dropped 5 bases, with 18 bases sitting between them. This CDR3 is built from 16 residues. Germline assignment: CDR1 SQVTM and CDR2 ANQGSEA. CDR3 sequence reads: CSVEDPRPTPVDTQYF. CDR3 bases: TGCAGCGTTGAAGATCCACGACCCACCCCCGTAGATACGCAGTATTTT.

On this clonotype itself: A read error may produce the germline difference seen at one junction end. This sequence joins TRBV7-6 and TRBJ2-1, with 10 bases that match TRBD2. CDR1 and CDR2 from the germline V gene are SGHVS and FNYEAQ. This CDR3 region has 17 residues. CDR3 protein: CASSLKASGGSYNEQFF. In DNA, the CDR3 is TGTGCTAGCAGCTTAAAGGCTAGCGGGGGCTCCTACAATGAGCAGTTCTTC.

V and J are TRBV6-6 and TRBJ1-1; 7 bases map to TRBD1. The germline CDR1 and CDR2 sequences are MNHNY and SVGAGI (reference sequence). V lost 6 bases to trimming and J lost 10 bases; unmatched junction nucleotides: 8. CDR3 length: 12 residues. CDR3 protein: CASRPGQVGAFF. The CDR3 coding sequence is TGTGCCAGCAGGCCAGGACAGGTTGGAGCTTTCTTT.

A few counts support this clonotype. The CDR3 loop is CASSLLTGNINTEAFF. DNA for the CDR3: TGTGCCAGCAGTCTGTTGACAGGGAATATTAACACTGAAGCTTTCTTT. V and J are TRBV27 and TRBJ1-1; 7 bases are shared with TRBD1. This CDR3 has 16 residues. V was pared by 5 bases and J by 2 bases, with 11 bases of the junction left unmatched. Germline V gives CDR1 MNHEY, CDR2 SMNVEV (reference sequence).

At least ten counts were recorded for this clonotype. The rearrangement links TRBV7-2 to TRBJ2-3, with D unresolved. CDR1 SGHTA and CDR2 FQGNSA come from the germline V gene. This CDR3 is 14 amino acids long. Trimming shortened V by 1 base and J by 2 bases, and 7 bases separated the two germline ends. The chain's CDR3 is CASSLVWLTDTQYF. The CDR3 region has the DNA TGTGCCAGCAGCTTAGTGTGGCTCACAGATACGCAGTATTTT.

The chain joins TRBV20-1 to TRBJ2-1, with TRBD2 matching 7 bases. Trimming removed 5 bases from V and 0 bases from J; junction bases left unmatched: 7. Germline loops: CDR1 DFQATT, CDR2 SNEGSKA (reference sequence). CDR3 length equals 15 residues. CDR3 loop: CSAGGGPSSYNEQFF. The DNA for the CDR3 is TGCAGTGCTGGCGGGGGACCGAGCTCCTACAATGAGCAGTTCTTC.

This clonotype came up a few times. The chain recombines TRBV7-9 with TRBJ1-1, with TRBD1 matching 8 bases. V lost 5 bases, J lost 0 bases, and 14 bases stayed unmatched. The CDR3 length is 18 residues. Germline V gene sequence: CDR1 SEHNR, CDR2 FQNEAQ (reference sequence). In nucleotides, the CDR3 is TGTGCCAGCAGCCAGGGCAGCCTACAGGGGGAAATGAACACTGAAGCTTTCTTT. As protein: CASSQGSLQGEMNTEAFF.

The chain is built from TRBV7-6 and TRBJ1-1; weak D call: TRBD1 (5 bases). In germline, CDR1 is SGHVS, CDR2 FNYEAQ. The length of the CDR3 is 13 residues. V was pared by 0 bases and J by 6 bases, with 8 bases between. The CDR3 DNA is TGTGCCAGCAGCTTAGCGGGGGGGTCTGAAGCTTTCTTT. Translating gives CASSLAGGSEAFF.

This clonotype was recorded a few times. The CDR3 region is CASSGGDSYEQYF. The CDR3 DNA reads as TGTGCCAGCAGCGGCGGGGATTCCTACGAGCAGTACTTC. The rearrangement joins TRBV5-5 to TRBJ2-7; D is possibly TRBD2 (6 bases). Germline CDR1 and CDR2: SGHKS and YYEKEE (reference sequence). V lost 4 bases, J lost 1 base, and 9 bases lay in between. This CDR3 spans 13 amino acids.

This clonotype has ten or more counts. V usage is TRBV12-3 or TRBV12-4 and J usage is TRBJ2-2; TRBD1 aligns across 7 bases. The CDR3 consists of 15 residues. J was trimmed by 7 bases and V by 3 bases; bases with no gene match: 8. The CDR3 region has the DNA TGTGCCAGCAGTTTTGAGGGGGCAAGAGGCGGGGAGCTGTTTTTT. Translating gives CASSFEGARGGELFF.

The sample holds a few counts of this clonotype. As DNA, the CDR3 is TGTGCCAGCAGTTTGTCTCCCGGGACGGACAATGAGCAGTTCTTC. This translates into CASSLSPGTDNEQFF. This sequence joins TRBV7-3 and TRBJ2-1, with D tentatively TRBD1 or TRBD2 (5 bases each). The V gene's germline CDR1 is SGHTA and CDR2 FQGTGA. The CDR3 has 15 residues. Trimming removed 6 bases at V and 5 bases at J, with 17 bases between.

The chain is built from TRBV5-5 and TRBJ2-1; 11 bases match TRBD1. This CDR3 spans 15 amino acids. With V trimmed by 2 bases and J by 7 bases, 5 bases remained unmatched. Germline-derived CDR1 and CDR2 are SGHKS and YYEKEE (reference sequence). The CDR3 protein is CASSLRTGGVNEQFF. The CDR3 bases are TGTGCCAGCAGCTTAAGGACAGGGGGCGTTAATGAGCAGTTCTTC.

V usage is TRBV5-4 and J usage is TRBJ1-1; D ambiguous. Deletions cut 4 bases from V and 3 bases from J, with 16 bases between. The CDR3 is 15 residues long. The germline CDR1 and CDR2 sequences are SGHNT and YYREEE (reference sequence). This chain's CDR3 is CASSTEGERDTEAFF. The CDR3, as DNA: TGTGCCAGCAGCACGGAGGGAGAACGGGACACTGAAGCTTTCTTT. Full variable domain (outside the CDR3, taken from reference TRBV5-4 and TRBJ1-1): ETGVTQSPTHLIKTRGQQVTLRCSSQSGHNTVSWYQQALGQGPQFIFQYYREEENGRGNFPPRFSGLQFPNYSSELNVNALELDDSALYLCASSTEGERDTEAFFGQGTRLTVV.

A few counts support this clonotype. The V and J genes are TRBV29-1 and TRBJ2-1; 12 bases map to TRBD1. Germline CDR1 and CDR2: SQVTM and ANQGSEA. Trimming took 4 bases from V and 8 from J; bases not matched to a gene: 6. This CDR3 is built from 14 residues. CDR3 amino acids: CSVAGDRGPHEQFF. The CDR3 DNA is TGCAGCGTTGCGGGGGACAGGGGGCCGCATGAGCAGTTCTTC.

The sample holds a few counts of this clonotype. The chain joins TRBV2 to TRBJ2-3; 12 nucleotides align to TRBD2. CDR1 is SNHLY, CDR2 FYNNEI, per germline. CDR3 length equals 17 residues. The junction had 5 bases not matched to a gene; V was cut back by 4 bases and J by 0 bases. CDR3 coding DNA: TGTGCCAGCAGTGGACTAGCGGGGGCCCTAAGCACAGATACGCAGTATTTT. Translation: CASSGLAGALSTDTQYF.

This clonotype was counted many times. The V gene is TRBV12-3 or TRBV12-4, the J gene TRBJ1-1, with D possibly being TRBD1 (6 bases). The CDR3 is made up of 13 amino acids. V lost 6 bases and J 11 bases, leaving 19 bases between the germline ends. This chain's CDR3 is CASRPTGTSAAFF. The CDR3 bases are TGTGCCAGCAGACCGACAGGAACTAGTGCGGCTTTCTTT.

V usage is TRBV25-1 and J usage is TRBJ1-4; no clear D gene. Trimming took 2 bases from V and 0 from J, leaving 7 bases between them. Germline CDR1 and CDR2: MGHDK and SYGVNS. The CDR3 runs 15 residues. For the CDR3, the DNA is TGTGCCAGCAGTGAAGGGAGGGCAACTAATGAAAAACTGTTTTTT. It yields the protein CASSEGRATNEKLFF.

This clonotype was counted ten times or more. The chain recombines TRBV6-1 with TRBJ2-1; 8 bases line up with TRBD1. The CDR3 loop spans 14 amino acids. CDR1 is MNHNS, CDR2 SASEGT, per germline. V lost 5 bases, J lost 10 bases, and 10 bases stayed unmatched. This CDR3 is CASSSRDRSSEQFF. The CDR3 region has the DNA TGTGCCAGCAGTAGTCGGGACAGGTCCTCGGAGCAGTTCTTC.

The chain employs TRBV12-3 or TRBV12-4 and TRBJ2-7; D tentatively fits TRBD1 or TRBD2 (6 bases each). V was trimmed by 5 bases and J by 5 bases, leaving 16 bases between them. This CDR3 contains 14 residues. CDR3 DNA: TGTGCCAGCAGTACCCGGTTAGGGGGGCACGAGCAGTACTTC. Translated, it gives CASSTRLGGHEQYF.

This clonotype was recorded once. The CDR3 sequence: CSARATTGASYEQYV. In DNA, the CDR3 is TGCAGTGCTAGAGCTACGACAGGGGCCTCCTACGAGCAGTACGTC. The chain links TRBV20-1 to TRBJ2-7, with 8 bases aligning to TRBD1. From germline, CDR1 is DFQATT and CDR2 SNEGSKA (reference sequence). This CDR3 has 15 residues. V shed 1 base and J 0 bases; nucleotides not matched to a gene: 5.

This chain links TRBV3-1 with TRBJ2-7; 8 positions agree with TRBD1. The CDR3 has 17 amino acids. The germline gives CDR1 LGHDT, CDR2 YNNKEL (reference sequence). The ends lost 3 bases at V and 0 bases at J; junction bases unmatched: 10. The CDR3 sequence: CASSHNLRDRPSYEQYF. CDR3 nucleotides: TGTGCCAGCAGCCATAACCTCCGGGACAGGCCCTCCTACGAGCAGTACTTC.

The chain links TRBV7-8 to TRBJ2-7; either TRBD1 or TRBD2 may fit D (5 bases each). The V and J ends lost 5 bases and 3 bases respectively, with 17 bases between them. Germline V gene lookup returns CDR1 SGHVS and CDR2 FQNEAQ. The CDR3 is made up of 15 amino acids. This chain's CDR3 is CASSTRDPEVYEQYV. Written as DNA, the CDR3 is TGTGCCAGCAGCACCCGGGACCCGGAGGTCTACGAGCAGTACGTC.

The chain couples TRBV5-6 to TRBJ1-2; D gene unclear. The V end lost 1 base, the J end lost 7 bases, and 17 bases lay between the germline ends. The germline V gene encodes CDR1 SGHDT and CDR2 YYEEEE. The CDR3 loop spans 15 amino acids. The CDR3 coding sequence is TGTGCCAGCAGCTTGAATTTTAACCAGTGGGCTGGCTACACCTTC. This codes for CASSLNFNQWAGYTF.

The chain carries TRBV20-1 and TRBJ1-2; D is possibly TRBD1 (6 bases). V shed 0 bases and J shed 4 bases, with 27 bases lying between them. Germline CDR1 and CDR2: DFQATT and SNEGSKA (reference sequence). This CDR3 has 19 amino acids. CDR3 bases: TGCAGTGCTAGAGATTATAAGGTTGTTGCGGACAGCCGAGTCTATGGCTACACCTTC. The encoded protein is CSARDYKVVADSRVYGYTF.

This rearrangement joins TRBV10-3 to TRBJ2-2; no clear D gene. V lost 7 bases to trimming and J lost 2 bases, with 8 bases between them. CDR3 length equals 13 residues. Germline CDR1 reads ENHRY; CDR2 reads SYGVKD. The CDR3 here is CAIMPVNTGELFF. The CDR3 DNA reads TGTGCCATCATGCCAGTCAACACCGGGGAGCTGTTTTTT.

This chain joins TRBV7-8 and TRBJ2-1; the D gene is possibly TRBD2 (6 bases). This CDR3 has 16 amino acids. CDR1 and CDR2 from the germline V gene are SGHVS and FQNEAQ. Trimming removed 1 base from V and 6 bases from J, with 16 bases in between. CDR3 region: CASSLGSLGLLNEQFF. CDR3 DNA sequence: TGTGCCAGCAGCTTAGGGTCTCTGGGACTTCTCAATGAGCAGTTCTTC.

The chain links TRBV6-2 or TRBV6-3 to TRBJ2-5; TRBD2 is a possible D gene (5 bases). With 0 bases removed from V and 0 bases from J, the gap between germline ends came to 14 bases. CDR3 length: 17 amino acids. Per the germline V gene, CDR1 is MNHEY and CDR2 is SVGEGT. DNA of the CDR3: TGTGCCAGCAGTTACTCGAGCCGCCGGAGGTACCAAGAGACCCAGTACTTC. Translated: CASSYSSRRRYQETQYF.

The chain couples TRBV6-6 to TRBJ2-3; a possible D gene is TRBD1 (6 bases). The CDR3 runs 15 residues. The V gene lost 2 bases and the J gene lost 2 bases, with 11 bases spanning the gap. Germline V gene lookup returns CDR1 MNHNY and CDR2 SVGAGI (reference sequence). The CDR3: CASSYQQGHTDTQYF. The DNA for the CDR3 is TGTGCCAGCAGTTACCAACAGGGCCACACAGATACGCAGTATTTT.